This TCR beta chain was recovered during a study of blood T cell repertoires in COVID-19. Study context: PBMCs, B-cell-depleted T cells, or T cells were the source of the cDNA or gDNA that made up the material.

A word on this clone: The junction differs from germline at one of its ends, possibly a read error.

CDR1 SSHAT and CDR2 FNYEAQ come from the germline V gene (reference sequence). The CDR3 has 15 residues. The table came from immunoSEQ multiplex PCR; TCRdb's copy has only in-frame clones and leaves some out. The sample contains about 490,000 clones, 70% to 90% of which appear only once. The rearrangement uses TRBV7-7 and TRBJ2-1; 12 bases match TRBD2. This receptor was identified in a human donor in a cohort sampled during active COVID-19. Sequencing was done on a sample of peripheral blood. CDR3 DNA sequence: TGTGCTAGCAGCTTAGGACTAGCGGGAAGTGGTGAGCAGTTCTTC. It specifies CASSLGLAGSGEQFF.